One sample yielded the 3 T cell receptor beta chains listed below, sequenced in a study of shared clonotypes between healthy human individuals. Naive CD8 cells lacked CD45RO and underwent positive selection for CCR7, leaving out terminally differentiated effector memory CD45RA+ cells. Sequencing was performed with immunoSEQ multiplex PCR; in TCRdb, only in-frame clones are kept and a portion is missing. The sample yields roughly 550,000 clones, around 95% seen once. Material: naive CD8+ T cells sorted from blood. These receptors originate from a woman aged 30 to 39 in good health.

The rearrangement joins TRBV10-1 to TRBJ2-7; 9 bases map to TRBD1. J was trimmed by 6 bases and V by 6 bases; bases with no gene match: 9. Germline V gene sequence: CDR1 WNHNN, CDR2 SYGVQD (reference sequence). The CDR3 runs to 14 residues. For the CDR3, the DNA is TGCGCCAGCAGATCAGGGGACAGGGCCGGCGAGCAGTACTTC. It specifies CASRSGDRAGEQYF.

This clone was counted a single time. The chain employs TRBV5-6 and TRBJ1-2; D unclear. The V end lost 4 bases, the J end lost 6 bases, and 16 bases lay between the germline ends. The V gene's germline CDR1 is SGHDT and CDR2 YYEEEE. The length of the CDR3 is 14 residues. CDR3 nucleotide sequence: TGTGCCAGCAGCCCCGAGGTGGGTTGGCATGGCTACACCTTC. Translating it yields CASSPEVGWHGYTF.

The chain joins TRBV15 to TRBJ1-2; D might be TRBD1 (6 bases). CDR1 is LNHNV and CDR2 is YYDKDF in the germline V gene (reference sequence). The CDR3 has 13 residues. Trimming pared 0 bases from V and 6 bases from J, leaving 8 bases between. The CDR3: CATSRDGGHGYTF. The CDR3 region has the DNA TGTGCCACCAGCAGAGATGGGGGGCATGGCTACACCTTC.